What follows are 10 T cell receptor beta chains derived from one specimen sequenced in a study of CD8+ T cells in alopecia areata. Treatment specified: oral pan-JAK inhibitor, 5-10 mg twice daily. In each case, RNA was isolated and then reverse transcribed into cDNA as the sequencing template. Method: immunoSEQ multiplex PCR; TCRdb's copy keeps in-frame clones and lacks some. The top ten hold around 0.46% of the sample, which has 95,000 to 150,000 clones, 53% seen once. Source: CD4+ T cells sorted from blood, taken at week 4, from a patient treated with tofacitinib. The receptors shown here come from a human donor with alopecia areata.

Worth noting for this clone: The same CDR3 is also encoded by other DNA sequences in this sample. J is TRBJ2-7 and V is TRBV29-1; 8 bases fit TRBD1. The V gene end was trimmed by 1 base and the J gene end by 2 bases; junction bases not matched to a gene: 4. Germline CDR1 is SQVTM and CDR2 is ANQGSEA. The CDR3 is 14 amino acids. DNA of the CDR3: TGCAGCGTTGAAGGCGGACAGGGCGCCTACGAGCAGTACTTC. Translated, it gives CSVEGGQGAYEQYF.

The J gene is TRBJ2-3, the V gene TRBV7-9; 9 positions agree with TRBD2. There are 17 residues in the CDR3. The V gene end was trimmed by 5 bases and the J gene end by 3 bases; junction bases not matched to a gene: 12. The V gene's germline CDR1 is SEHNR and CDR2 FQNEAQ (reference sequence). DNA for the CDR3: TGTGCCAGCAGCCCACCGGGACTAGCCTCTTCGACAGATACGCAGTATTTT. This gives the protein CASSPPGLASSTDTQYF.

This clone was observed a handful of times. V and J are TRBV19 and TRBJ1-1; 7 bases fit TRBD1. Germline lookup yields CDR1 LNHDA and CDR2 SQIVND (reference sequence). V gave up 6 bases and J gave up 2 bases; unmatched junction bases: 3. The CDR3 loop spans 13 amino acids. For the CDR3, the DNA is TGTGCCAGTAGCAGACAGGGAAACACTGAAGCTTTCTTT. Translated: CASSRQGNTEAFF.

The rearrangement uses TRBV2 and TRBJ2-7; 12 positions match TRBD1. V was clipped by 6 bases and J by 3 bases; unmatched bases: 3. Per germline, CDR1 SNHLY and CDR2 FYNNEI. This CDR3 contains 14 residues. The CDR3 spells CASRGQGAFYEQYF. Here the CDR3 DNA reads TGTGCCAGCAGGGGACAGGGGGCATTCTACGAGCAGTACTTC.

The chain links TRBV5-1 to TRBJ1-4; TRBD1 matches at 7 bases. From germline, CDR1 is SGHRS and CDR2 YFSETQ. This CDR3 region has 17 residues. Unmatched junction bases numbered 16, after V lost 5 bases and J lost 6 bases. This CDR3 is CASSSPDRVVRDEKLFF. The CDR3 DNA follows: TGCGCCAGCAGTTCGCCTGACAGGGTAGTCCGGGATGAAAAACTGTTTTTT.

The chain joins TRBV19 to TRBJ1-5; perhaps TRBD1 as D (5 bases). Per germline, CDR1 LNHDA and CDR2 SQIVND (reference sequence). The CDR3 consists of 14 residues. Between the trimmed V and J ends, which lost 9 bases and 1 base, there was a span of 13 bases. The CDR3 region has the DNA TGTGCCAGCTGGGGCGCGGTCAGCAATCAGCCCCAGCATTTT. Its protein product is CASWGAVSNQPQHF.

V gene TRBV7-2 combines with J gene TRBJ1-1; TRBD1 agrees at 7 bases. V shed 5 bases, J shed 2 bases, and the junction held 8 bases outside the gene matches. This CDR3 region has 15 residues. In germline, CDR1 is SGHTA, CDR2 FQGNSA. CDR3 region: CASSQLGTANTEAFF. The CDR3, as DNA: TGTGCCAGCAGCCAGCTGGGGACAGCCAACACTGAAGCTTTCTTT. Supplemented by reference TRBV7-2 and TRBJ1-1, the full variable domain reads GAGVSQSPSNKVTEKGKDVELRCDPISGHTALYWYRQSLGQGLEFLIYFQGNSAPDKSGLPSDRFSAERTGGSVSTLTIQRTQQEDSAVYLCASSQLGTANTEAFFGQGTRLTVV.

This clone was seen a handful of times. In nucleotides, the CDR3 is TGCGCCAGCGGAAATAGGAGACAGGGTAACAATGAGCAGTTCTTC. Amino acid sequence: CASGNRRQGNNEQFF. The J gene is TRBJ2-1, the V gene TRBV5-1; TRBD1 aligns across 7 bases. After removal of 7 bases from V and 5 bases from J, the junction contained 12 bases not matched to a gene. CDR1 SGHRS and CDR2 YFSETQ come from the germline V gene. The CDR3 consists of 15 residues.

The chain is built from TRBV7-9 and TRBJ2-6; 7 nucleotides line up with TRBD1. J gave up 0 bases and V 6 bases, and 5 bases lay outside the gene matches. The CDR3 runs to 16 residues. From germline, CDR1 is SEHNR and CDR2 FQNEAQ (reference sequence). DNA of the CDR3: TGTGCCAGCAGACGGGACAGTAGCTCTGGGGCCAACGTCCTGACTTTC. Protein product: CASRRDSSSGANVLTF. Drawing the rest from reference TRBV7-9 and TRBJ2-6, the complete variable domain is DTGVSQNPRHKITKRGQNVTFRCDPISEHNRLYWYRQTLGQGPEFLTYFQNEAQLEKSRLLSDRFSAERPKGSFSTLEIQRTEQGDSAMYLCASRRDSSSGANVLTFGAGSRLTVL.

The rearrangement joins TRBV4-1 to TRBJ2-6; D is unresolved. The germline V gene encodes CDR1 MGHRA and CDR2 YSYEKL. This CDR3 has 14 residues. V was trimmed by 4 bases and J by 3 bases, leaving 7 bases between them. CDR3 loop: CASSRGNGANVLTF. The CDR3 DNA is TGCGCCAGCAGCCGGGGAAATGGGGCCAACGTCCTGACTTTC.